One sample yielded the 10 T cell receptor beta chains listed below, sequenced in a study of response to subunit inactivated influenza vaccine. Via MiXCR, TCRdb re-called the RT-PCR reads, giving one row per CDR3 protein. Among approximately 680,000 distinct CDR3 sequences listed, approximately 14% were seen once. The specimen was PBMCs from blood, collected roughly 12 days after vaccination. These receptors were obtained from a man between 45 and 60 years old who received an inactivated influenza vaccine.

This chain links TRBV6-1 with TRBJ1-2, with 7 bases identical to TRBD1. This CDR3 region has 14 residues. The V segment lost 5 bases and the J segment 8 bases; nucleotides outside the gene matches: 11. The germline V gene has CDR1 MNHNS and CDR2 SASEGT. For the CDR3, the DNA is TGTGCCAGCAGTAAGACAGGGAGGGGGGGAGGCTACACCTTC. Translation: CASSKTGRGGGYTF.

The rearrangement joins TRBV4-3 to TRBJ2-1, with 10 bases aligning to TRBD1. This CDR3 comprises 14 residues. Looked up from germline, CDR1 is LGHNA and CDR2 is YSLEER. The V gene end was trimmed by 4 bases and the J gene end by 8 bases; junction bases not matched to a gene: 5. CDR3 nucleotides: TGCGCCAGCAGCCCCGGGACAGGGGACGATGAGCAGTTCTTC. Residues: CASSPGTGDDEQFF.

J is TRBJ2-5 and V is TRBV5-1, with 11 nucleotides matching TRBD2. The CDR3 consists of 14 residues. With 5 bases clipped from V and 9 bases from J, the junction kept 9 bases outside the gene matches. Germline CDR1 is SGHRS and CDR2 is YFSETQ. The CDR3 coding sequence is TGCGCCAGCAGGGGGACTAGCGGCCGGGGGGCCCAGTACTTC. Translating it yields CASRGTSGRGAQYF. Looking up the rest from reference TRBV5-1 and TRBJ2-5 gives the full variable domain: KAGVTQTPRYLIKTRGQQVTLSCSPISGHRSVSWYQQTPGQGLQFLFEYFSETQRNKGNFPGRFSGRQFSNSRSEMNVSTLELGDSALYLCASRGTSGRGAQYFGPGTRLLVL.

The V and J genes are TRBV7-9 and TRBJ2-7; D may be TRBD2 (6 bases). Trimming pared 3 bases from V and 7 bases from J, leaving 16 bases between. This CDR3 has 14 residues. Germline V lookup: CDR1 SEHNR, CDR2 FQNEAQ (reference sequence). The CDR3 bases are TGTGCCAGCAGCTTCCTGACGGGAGTAGGGGAGCAGTACTTC. It is translated as CASSFLTGVGEQYF.

This clonotype was counted only a few times. This sequence joins TRBV11-2 and TRBJ2-1; 10 bases align to TRBD2. This CDR3 contains 18 residues. J lost 1 base, V lost 1 base, and 7 bases had no gene match. The germline V gene encodes CDR1 SGHAT and CDR2 FQNNGV. CDR3 DNA: TGTGCCAGCAGCTTAGGAAGTAGCGGGGGGCCGTCCTACAATGAGCAGTTCTTC. Protein product: CASSLGSSGGPSYNEQFF.

This chain connects TRBV20-1 to TRBJ2-5; 7 bases are shared with TRBD1. Germline values: CDR1 DFQATT, CDR2 SNEGSKA (reference sequence). The length of the CDR3 is 13 residues. The V gene end was trimmed by 3 bases and the J gene end by 2 bases; junction bases not matched to a gene: 3. CDR3 coding DNA: TGCAGTGCTAGCTCGACAGGGCAAGAGACCCAGTACTTC. It specifies CSASSTGQETQYF.

The gene calls are TRBV2 and TRBJ1-2; D may be TRBD1 (5 bases). The CDR3 has 14 amino acids. The germline V gene has CDR1 SNHLY and CDR2 FYNNEI. V was pared by 3 bases and J by 3 bases, with 11 bases between. The CDR3 DNA reads TGTGCCAGCAGTGAGATAGGGGTTTACTATGGCTACACCTTC. Its protein product is CASSEIGVYYGYTF.

This clonotype was counted between two and nine times. V is TRBV5-1 and J is TRBJ1-2; D call uncertain. V was shortened by 1 base and J by 6 bases, with 16 bases between the two germline ends. The CDR3 is 15 amino acids. From germline, CDR1 is SGHRS and CDR2 YFSETQ. CDR3 amino acids: CASSLTGSPGDGYTF. Here the CDR3 DNA reads TGCGCCAGCAGCTTGACCGGAAGCCCTGGGGATGGCTACACCTTC.

The V and J genes are TRBV6-2 or TRBV6-3 and TRBJ2-1; 9 bases align to TRBD2. The CDR3 is 17 amino acids. Per germline, CDR1 MNHEY and CDR2 SVGEGT. Trimming cost V 0 bases and J 3 bases; bases outside gene matches: 6. The CDR3 nucleotides are TGTGCCAGCAGTTACTCGGCGGGACTAGCAGTCTACAATGAGCAGTTCTTC. Protein: CASSYSAGLAVYNEQFF.

The V and J genes are TRBV10-2 and TRBJ2-7, with unresolved D. The CDR3 extends over 14 amino acids. Germline V gene lookup returns CDR1 WSHSY and CDR2 SAAADI. Trimming pared 6 bases from V and 1 base from J, leaving 13 bases between. The CDR3 loop reads CASRNTDGSYEQYF. The CDR3 coding sequence is TGCGCCAGCAGAAATACGGACGGTTCCTACGAGCAGTACTTC.